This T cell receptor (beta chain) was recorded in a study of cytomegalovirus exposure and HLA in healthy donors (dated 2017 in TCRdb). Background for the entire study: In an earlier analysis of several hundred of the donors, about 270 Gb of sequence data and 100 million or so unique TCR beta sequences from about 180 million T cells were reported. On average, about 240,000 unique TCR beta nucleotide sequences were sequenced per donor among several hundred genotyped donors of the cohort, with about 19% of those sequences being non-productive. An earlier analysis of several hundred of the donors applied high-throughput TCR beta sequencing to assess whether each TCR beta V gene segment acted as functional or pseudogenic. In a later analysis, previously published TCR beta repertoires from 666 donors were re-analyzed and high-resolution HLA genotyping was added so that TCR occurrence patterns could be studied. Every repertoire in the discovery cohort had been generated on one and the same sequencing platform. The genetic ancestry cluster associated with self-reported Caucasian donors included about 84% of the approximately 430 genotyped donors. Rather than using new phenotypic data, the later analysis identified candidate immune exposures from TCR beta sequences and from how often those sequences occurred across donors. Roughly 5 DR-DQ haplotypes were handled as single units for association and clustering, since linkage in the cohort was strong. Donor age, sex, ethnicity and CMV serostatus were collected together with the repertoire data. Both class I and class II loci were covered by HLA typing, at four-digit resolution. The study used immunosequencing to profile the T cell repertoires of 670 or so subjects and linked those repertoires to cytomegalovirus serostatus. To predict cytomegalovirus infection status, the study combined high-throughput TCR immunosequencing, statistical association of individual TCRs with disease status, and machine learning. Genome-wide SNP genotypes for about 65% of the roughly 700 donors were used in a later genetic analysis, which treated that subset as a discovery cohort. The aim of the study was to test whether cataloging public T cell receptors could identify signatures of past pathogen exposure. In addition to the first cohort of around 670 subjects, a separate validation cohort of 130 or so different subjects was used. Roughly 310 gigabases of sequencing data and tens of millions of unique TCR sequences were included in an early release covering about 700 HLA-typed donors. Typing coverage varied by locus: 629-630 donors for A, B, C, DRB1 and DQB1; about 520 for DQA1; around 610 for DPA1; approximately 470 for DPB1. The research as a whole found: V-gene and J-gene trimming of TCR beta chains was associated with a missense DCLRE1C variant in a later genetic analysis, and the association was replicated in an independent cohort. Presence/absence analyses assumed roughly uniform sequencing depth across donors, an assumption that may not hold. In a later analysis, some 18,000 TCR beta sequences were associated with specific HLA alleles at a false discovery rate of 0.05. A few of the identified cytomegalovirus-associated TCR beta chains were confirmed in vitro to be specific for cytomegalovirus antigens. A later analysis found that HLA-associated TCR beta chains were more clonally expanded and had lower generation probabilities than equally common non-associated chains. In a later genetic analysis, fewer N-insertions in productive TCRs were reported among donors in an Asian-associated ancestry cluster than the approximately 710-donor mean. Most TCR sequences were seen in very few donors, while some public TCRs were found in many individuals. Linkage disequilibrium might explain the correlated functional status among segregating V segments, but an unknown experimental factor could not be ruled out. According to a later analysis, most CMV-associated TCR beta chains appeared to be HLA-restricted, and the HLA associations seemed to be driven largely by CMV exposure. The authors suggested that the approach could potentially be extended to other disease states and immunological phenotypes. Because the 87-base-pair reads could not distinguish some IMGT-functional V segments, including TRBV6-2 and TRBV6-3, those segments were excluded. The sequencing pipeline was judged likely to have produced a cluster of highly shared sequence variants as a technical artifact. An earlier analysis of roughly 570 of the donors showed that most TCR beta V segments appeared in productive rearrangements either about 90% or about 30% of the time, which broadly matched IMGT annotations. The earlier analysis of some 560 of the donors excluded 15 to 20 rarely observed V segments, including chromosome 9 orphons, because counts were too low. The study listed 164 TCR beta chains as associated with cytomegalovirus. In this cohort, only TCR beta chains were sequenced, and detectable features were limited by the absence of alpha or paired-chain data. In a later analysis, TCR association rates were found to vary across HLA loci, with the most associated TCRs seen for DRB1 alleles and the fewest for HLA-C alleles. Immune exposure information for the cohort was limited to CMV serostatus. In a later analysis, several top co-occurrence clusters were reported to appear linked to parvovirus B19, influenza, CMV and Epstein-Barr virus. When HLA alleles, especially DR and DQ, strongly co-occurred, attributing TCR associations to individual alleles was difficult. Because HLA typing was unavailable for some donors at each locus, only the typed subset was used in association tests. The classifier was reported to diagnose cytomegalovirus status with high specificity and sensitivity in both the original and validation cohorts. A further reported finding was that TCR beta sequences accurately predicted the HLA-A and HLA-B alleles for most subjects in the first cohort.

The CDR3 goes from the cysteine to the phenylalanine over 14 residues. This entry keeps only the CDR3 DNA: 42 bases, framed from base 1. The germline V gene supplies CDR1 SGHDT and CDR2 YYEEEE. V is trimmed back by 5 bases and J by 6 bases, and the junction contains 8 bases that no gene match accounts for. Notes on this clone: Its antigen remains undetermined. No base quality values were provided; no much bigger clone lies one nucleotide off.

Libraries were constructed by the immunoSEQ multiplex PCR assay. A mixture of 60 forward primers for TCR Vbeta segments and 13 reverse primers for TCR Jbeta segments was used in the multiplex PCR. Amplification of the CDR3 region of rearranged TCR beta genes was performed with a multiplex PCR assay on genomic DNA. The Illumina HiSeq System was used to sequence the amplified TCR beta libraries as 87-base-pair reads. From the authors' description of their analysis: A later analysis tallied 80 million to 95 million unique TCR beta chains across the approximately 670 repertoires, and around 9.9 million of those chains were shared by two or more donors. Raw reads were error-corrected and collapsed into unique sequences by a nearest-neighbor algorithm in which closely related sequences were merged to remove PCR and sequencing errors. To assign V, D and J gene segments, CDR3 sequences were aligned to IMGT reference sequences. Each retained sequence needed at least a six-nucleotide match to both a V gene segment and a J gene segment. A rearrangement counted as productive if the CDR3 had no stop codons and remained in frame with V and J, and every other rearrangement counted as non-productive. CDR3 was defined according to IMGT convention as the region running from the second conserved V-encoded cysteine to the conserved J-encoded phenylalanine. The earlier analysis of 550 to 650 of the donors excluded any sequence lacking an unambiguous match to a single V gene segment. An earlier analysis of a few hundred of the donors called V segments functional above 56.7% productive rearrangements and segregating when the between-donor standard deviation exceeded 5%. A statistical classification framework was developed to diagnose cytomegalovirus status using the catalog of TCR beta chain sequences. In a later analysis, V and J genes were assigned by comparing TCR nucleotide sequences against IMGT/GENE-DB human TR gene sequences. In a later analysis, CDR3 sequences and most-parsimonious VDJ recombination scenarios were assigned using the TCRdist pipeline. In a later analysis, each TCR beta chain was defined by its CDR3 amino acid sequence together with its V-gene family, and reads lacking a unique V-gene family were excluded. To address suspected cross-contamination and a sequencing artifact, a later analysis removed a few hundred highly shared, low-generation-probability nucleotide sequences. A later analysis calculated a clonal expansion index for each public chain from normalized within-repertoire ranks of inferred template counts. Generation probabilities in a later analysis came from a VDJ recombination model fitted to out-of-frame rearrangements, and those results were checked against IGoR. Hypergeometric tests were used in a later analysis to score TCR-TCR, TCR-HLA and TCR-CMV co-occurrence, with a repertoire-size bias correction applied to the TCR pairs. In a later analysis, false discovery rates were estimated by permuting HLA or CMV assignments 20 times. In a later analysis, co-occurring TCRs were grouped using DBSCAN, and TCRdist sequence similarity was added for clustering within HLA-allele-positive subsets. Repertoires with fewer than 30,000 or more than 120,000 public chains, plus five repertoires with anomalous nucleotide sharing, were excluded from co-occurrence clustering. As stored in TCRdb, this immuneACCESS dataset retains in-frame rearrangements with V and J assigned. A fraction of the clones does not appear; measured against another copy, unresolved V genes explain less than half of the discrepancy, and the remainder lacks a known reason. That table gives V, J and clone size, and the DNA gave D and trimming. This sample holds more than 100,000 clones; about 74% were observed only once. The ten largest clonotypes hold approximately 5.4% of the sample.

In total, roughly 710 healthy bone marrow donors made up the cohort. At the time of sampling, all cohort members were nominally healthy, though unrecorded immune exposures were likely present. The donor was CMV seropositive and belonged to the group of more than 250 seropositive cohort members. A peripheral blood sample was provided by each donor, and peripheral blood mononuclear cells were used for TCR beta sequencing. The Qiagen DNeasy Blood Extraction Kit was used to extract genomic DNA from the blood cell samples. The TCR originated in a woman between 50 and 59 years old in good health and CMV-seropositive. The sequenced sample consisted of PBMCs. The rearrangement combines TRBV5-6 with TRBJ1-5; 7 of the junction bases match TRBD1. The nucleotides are TGTGCCAGCAGTTTCAACAGGGGAACTCAGCCCCAGCATTTT. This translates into CASSFNRGTQPQHF.